Listed below are T cell receptor beta chains from one sample, sequenced in a study of blood T cell repertoires in COVID-19. Some clones are missing from TCRdb's copy, which holds only in-frame ones; the method was immunoSEQ multiplex PCR. The sample yields 30,000 to 40,000 clones, roughly 74% seen once. Source material: peripheral blood. All receptors derive from a man aged 70-80 years with COVID-19, enrolled during active disease. The CDR3 runs from the conserved cysteine through the conserved F or W. The D gene is left open where the match is weak. Expanded clones get a size class; other rows say once, few or many, or leave the size out.

J: TRBJ1-5
size: .
V: TRBV16
D: .
DNA: TGTGCCAGCAGCCCGTCCTTAAGCAATCAGCCCCAGCATTTT
CDR3: CASSPSLSNQPQHF

J: TRBJ1-4
size: .
V: TRBV6-5
D: .
DNA: TGTGCCAGCAGGGCCCCTAGTGCAACTAATGAAAAACTGTTTTTT
CDR3: CASRAPSATNEKLFF

J: TRBJ2-6
size: .
V: TRBV14
D: .
DNA: TGTGCCAGCAGCCAAGACAGTATAGACAGGATACTCTCTGGGGCCAACGTCCTGACTTTC
CDR3: CASSQDSIDRILSGANVLTF

J: TRBJ2-1
size: .
V: TRBV5-1
D: TRBD2
DNA: TGCGCCAGCAGCCCCGGGACTAGCGGGTCCAGCTCCTACAATGAGCAGTTCTTC
CDR3: CASSPGTSGSSSYNEQFF

J: TRBJ2-2
size: few
V: TRBV5-4
D: .
DNA: TGTGCCAGCAGCTTGGCCTGGGGCTCGACCGGGGAGCTGTTTTTT
CDR3: CASSLAWGSTGELFF

J: TRBJ2-2
size: .
V: TRBV7-2
D: TRBD2
DNA: TGTGCCAGCAGCTTAGGTAGCGGGGGAACCACCGGGGAGCTGTTTTTT
CDR3: CASSLGSGGTTGELFF

J: TRBJ1-1
size: .
V: TRBV18
D: .
DNA: TGTGCCAGCTCACCATCGGAAGCTTTCTTT
CDR3: CASSPSEAFF

J: TRBJ2-4
size: .
V: TRBV19
D: TRBD1
DNA: TGTGCCAGTAGTATAGCCCAAGGACAGGGCGCCAAAAACATTCAGTACTTC
CDR3: CASSIAQGQGAKNIQYF

J: TRBJ1-1
size: .
V: TRBV12-3/TRBV12-4
D: .
DNA: TGTGCCAGCAGTCCGAACTCTCGTACTGAAGCTTTCTTT
CDR3: CASSPNSRTEAFF

J: TRBJ2-3
size: .
V: TRBV6-5
D: TRBD2
DNA: TGTGCCAGCAGTTGGGGGGGTACCGATACGCAGTATTTT
CDR3: CASSWGGTDTQYF

J: TRBJ2-7
size: .
V: TRBV6-2/TRBV6-3
D: .
DNA: TGTGCCAGCAGCGTAACCGAGAGCGCCGACGAGCAGTACTTC
CDR3: CASSVTESADEQYF

J: TRBJ1-4
size: .
V: TRBV29-1
D: .
DNA: TGCAGCGTTGCCCGGGAAGATAATGAAAAACTGTTTTTT
CDR3: CSVAREDNEKLFF